This TCR beta chain was obtained from a study of shared clonotypes between healthy human individuals. Findings of the study overall: Around 5% of naive CD4 clonotypes were common to several donors.

Points on this clone: Its cognate antigen is unknown.

The protocol was immunoSEQ multiplex PCR, while the TCRdb copy is restricted to in-frame clones and leaves out a portion. The data hold approximately 620,000 clones, with more than 95% observed a single time. The sequenced sample was naive CD4+ T cells sorted from blood. As to subset: CD45RA+ positively selected. This TCR was sampled from a woman aged 30 to 39 in good health.

CDR3 sequence: CASASSGNTIYF. For the CDR3, the DNA is TGTGCCAGCGCGAGCTCTGGAAACACCATATATTTT. The rearrangement links TRBV28 to TRBJ1-3, with D uncertain. This CDR3 contains 12 residues. Germline CDR1 reads MDHEN; CDR2 reads SYDVKM. V was shortened by 8 bases and J by 0 bases, with 5 bases between the two germline ends.